The 17 T cell receptor beta chains below come from one sample, sequenced in a study of Ad26.COV2.S vaccination and SARS-CoV-2 variants. Regarding treatment: some 20 received Ad26.COV2.S at low or high dose, single or two shots; about five received placebo; per-sample allocation not given. Day 63 following the first vaccine or placebo injection was when the samples were taken. Assay: immunoSEQ multiplex PCR; the TCRdb copy retains only in-frame clones and omits some. This sample carries hundreds of thousands of clones, about 90% of them seen once, and the ten largest clones take roughly 1.5%. Sequenced material: peripheral blood, taken in a trial of Ad26.COV2.S vaccine versus placebo. These receptors were collected from a person aged 18-60 years who received the Ad26.COV2.S COVID-19 vaccine or a placebo.

V gene TRBV6-5 combines with J gene TRBJ2-7; 9 bases match TRBD1. V was clipped by 0 bases and J by 7 bases; unmatched bases: 7. The CDR3 is made up of 15 amino acids. Germline-derived CDR1 and CDR2 are MNHEY and SVGAGI. Written as DNA, the CDR3 is TGTGCCAGCAGTTACTCATGGGACAGGGTCGAGGAGCAGTACTTC. It specifies CASSYSWDRVEEQYF.

The V call is TRBV19, the J call TRBJ2-2, with D perhaps matching TRBD2 (6 bases). The CDR3 contains 17 residues. Germline lookup yields CDR1 LNHDA and CDR2 SQIVND (reference sequence). With 3 bases removed from V and 6 bases from J, the gap between germline ends came to 20 bases. This CDR3 reads CASSIPVQGGGSGELFF. CDR3 in DNA: TGTGCCAGTAGTATCCCGGTCCAGGGAGGAGGGTCCGGGGAGCTGTTTTTT.

V and J are TRBV5-1 and TRBJ2-6; a possible D gene is TRBD1 (6 bases). The V gene's germline CDR1 is SGHRS and CDR2 YFSETQ. V lost 4 bases and J lost 0, with 17 bases in between. The CDR3 is 18 residues long. The CDR3 region has the DNA TGCGCCAGCAGCGTGGACGCTACAGGGTACTCTGGGGCCAACGTCCTGACTTTC. Translated: CASSVDATGYSGANVLTF.

The V call is TRBV6-5, the J call TRBJ2-1; TRBD1 agrees at 7 bases. In germline, CDR1 is MNHEY, CDR2 SVGAGI. Unmatched junction bases numbered 7, after V lost 7 bases and J lost 7 bases. There are 13 residues in the CDR3. The CDR3 region has the DNA TGTGCCAGCACCCCAGGGGGTCGGAATGAGCAGTTCTTC. This translates into CASTPGGRNEQFF.

On this clone itself: An end of the junction does not agree with germline; a read error may underlie this. This same CDR3 is encoded by further DNA sequences in the sample. The chain combines TRBV6-5 with TRBJ2-2, with 8 bases lining up with TRBD2. The CDR3 totals 14 residues. Germline lookup yields CDR1 MNHEY and CDR2 SVGAGI. The CDR3 coding sequence is TGTGCCAGCAGCTACTCGGGGGGGTCCGGGGAGCTGTTTTTT. It translates to CASSYSGGSGELFF.

J is TRBJ2-2 and V is TRBV24-1; D assignment may be TRBD1 or TRBD2 (6 bases each). The CDR3 is 16 amino acids. The ends were cut back, 0 bases at V and 2 bases at J, with 9 bases in the middle. Germline assignment: CDR1 KGHDR and CDR2 SFDVKD. CDR3 coding DNA: TGTGCCACCAGTGATTTGGGGGGGCTTAACACCGGGGAGCTGTTTTTT. Its protein is CATSDLGGLNTGELFF.

The chain employs TRBV5-1 and TRBJ2-6, with D perhaps matching TRBD1 or TRBD2 (6 bases each). The length of the CDR3 is 17 residues. The V gene lost 4 bases and the J gene lost 1 base, with 15 bases spanning the gap. The germline CDR1 and CDR2 sequences are SGHRS and YFSETQ. CDR3 bases: TGCGCCAGCAGCCCCAGCGGAGGGGGATCTGGGGCCAACGTCCTGACTTTC. Translating gives CASSPSGGGSGANVLTF.

The chain employs TRBV19 and TRBJ2-7; 7 bases map to TRBD2. From germline, CDR1 is LNHDA and CDR2 SQIVND (reference sequence). This CDR3 spans 14 amino acids. V gave up 3 bases and J gave up 3 bases; unmatched junction bases: 5. The DNA of the CDR3 is TGTGCCAGTAGTATCCTAGCGGAGGGCTACGAGCAGTACTTC. Translation: CASSILAEGYEQYF.

V usage is TRBV18 and J usage is TRBJ2-7; the D is unclear. The CDR3 consists of 15 residues. V dropped 4 bases and J dropped 2 bases, with 15 bases sitting between them. Germline V CDR1 and CDR2: KGHSH, LQKENI. CDR3 bases: TGTGCCAGCTCACTGGGTACCAGCGAGACCTACGAGCAGTACTTC. This encodes CASSLGTSETYEQYF.

This rearrangement joins TRBV7-9 to TRBJ2-1; possible D gene TRBD1, 5 bases. Looked up from germline, CDR1 is SEHNR and CDR2 is FQNEAQ (reference sequence). This CDR3 has 15 residues. Trimming stripped 4 bases from V and 0 bases from J, with 10 bases between. The CDR3: CASSWTQSSYNEQFF. The CDR3 coding sequence is TGTGCCAGCAGCTGGACACAGAGCTCCTACAATGAGCAGTTCTTC.

V and J are TRBV19 and TRBJ2-1, with TRBD1 matching over 9 bases. This CDR3 has 17 residues. Germline CDR1 LNHDA, CDR2 SQIVND (reference sequence). J gave up 6 bases and V 3 bases, and 12 bases lay outside the gene matches. DNA for the CDR3: TGTGCCAGTAGTATCATTGGGGGGACAGGGTTAGGCAATGAGCAGTTCTTC. Translation: CASSIIGGTGLGNEQFF.

The chain links TRBV27 to TRBJ1-5; possibly TRBD1 for D (6 bases). Germline CDR1 reads MNHEY; CDR2 reads SMNVEV (reference sequence). The CDR3 totals 15 residues. V gave up 6 bases and J gave up 2 bases, with 14 bases separating them. The CDR3 loop reads CASSRTVPGNQPQHF. The CDR3 nucleotides are TGTGCCAGCAGCAGGACAGTGCCTGGCAATCAGCCCCAGCATTTT.

The V and J genes are TRBV5-8 and TRBJ1-5, with 9 nucleotides matching TRBD1. CDR3 length: 15 amino acids. V lost 4 bases to trimming and J lost 3 bases; unmatched junction nucleotides: 5. The germline V gene encodes CDR1 SGHTS and CDR2 YDEGEE. CDR3 protein: CASSVRTGDNQPQHF. DNA for the CDR3: TGTGCCAGCAGCGTTCGGACAGGGGACAATCAGCCCCAGCATTTT.

CDR3 in amino acids: CASSVSVSEQFF. The CDR3 bases are TGTGCCAGCAGTGTTTCGGTTAGCGAGCAGTTCTTC. This rearrangement joins TRBV2 to TRBJ2-1; unclear D gene. The V end was cut by 4 bases, the J end by 10 bases, with 11 bases between. The CDR3 loop spans 12 amino acids. Germline V gives CDR1 SNHLY, CDR2 FYNNEI. Supplemented by reference TRBV2 and TRBJ2-1, the full variable domain reads EPEVTQTPSHQVTQMGQEVILRCVPISNHLYFYWYRQILGQKVEFLVSFYNNEISEKSEIFDDQFSVERPDGSNFTLKIRSTKLEDSAMYFCASSVSVSEQFFGPGTRLTVL.

The V and J genes are TRBV5-1 and TRBJ1-2, with 8 bases that match TRBD1. There are 15 residues in the CDR3. V shed 3 bases and J 7 bases; nucleotides not matched to a gene: 11. Germline V CDR1 and CDR2: SGHRS, YFSETQ. The CDR3 loop reads CASSSLGDRSVGYTF. CDR3 sequence (DNA): TGCGCCAGCAGCTCCCTAGGGGACAGGTCGGTTGGCTACACCTTC.

The chain couples TRBV7-7 to TRBJ2-2, with 8 bases lining up with TRBD1. The CDR3 consists of 16 residues. Germline CDR1 is SSHAT and CDR2 is FNYEAQ (reference sequence). The CDR3 is CATGRTGTLNTGELFF. For the CDR3, the DNA is TGTGCTACGGGACGGACAGGGACCTTGAACACCGGGGAGCTGTTTTTT.

This sequence joins TRBV7-9 and TRBJ2-1; D might be TRBD1 (6 bases). Germline assignment: CDR1 SEHNR and CDR2 FQNEAQ (reference sequence). This CDR3 has 14 residues. V lost 5 bases and J 11 bases, leaving 19 bases between the germline ends. The DNA of the CDR3 is TGTGCCAGCAGCGCCCAGGGGACGGGTAATAAGCAGTTCTTC. Protein product: CASSAQGTGNKQFF.